These T cell receptor beta chains were read from a single sample in a study of neurological immune-mediated disorders. TCRdb processed the 5' RACE reads anew with MiXCR; each CDR3 protein has one entry. This sample yields 81,000 or so distinct CDR3 sequences, of which roughly 4.7% are seen a single time; about 2.4% belongs to the top ten. What was sequenced was PBMCs. Source of these receptors: a woman in her thirties with multiple sclerosis. The CDR3 runs from the conserved cysteine through the conserved F or W. Each record gives: D gene, clone size, V gene, J gene, CDR3 DNA, CDR3 protein. A D gene is named only where the DNA matches it firmly. Where a row states a size, it is once, few, many or the class of an expanded clone; other rows omit it.

D gene: .
clone size: many
V gene: TRBV7-8
J gene: TRBJ1-1
CDR3 DNA: TGTGCCAGCAGGGGCCGGTCGAATGAAGCTTTCTTT
CDR3 protein: CASRGRSNEAFF

D gene: TRBD2
clone size: few
V gene: TRBV5-1
J gene: TRBJ2-7
CDR3 DNA: TGCGCCAGCAGCTTGGCACTAGCGGCCTCCTACGAGCAGTACTTC
CDR3 protein: CASSLALAASYEQYF

D gene: TRBD1
clone size: few
V gene: TRBV20-1
J gene: TRBJ1-2
CDR3 DNA: TGCAGTGCTAGAGATCCGGGACAGGGGGCACGAGGCTACACCTTC
CDR3 protein: CSARDPGQGARGYTF

D gene: TRBD2
clone size: many
V gene: TRBV20-1
J gene: TRBJ2-5
CDR3 DNA: TGCAGTGCCATTAGCGGGGAGTACCAAGAGACCCAGTACTTC
CDR3 protein: CSAISGEYQETQYF

D gene: .
clone size: many
V gene: TRBV5-1
J gene: TRBJ2-3
CDR3 DNA: TGCGCCAGCAGCTTTTGGGGGACTCTCGCAGATACGCAGTATTTT
CDR3 protein: CASSFWGTLADTQYF

D gene: TRBD1
clone size: .
V gene: TRBV3-1
J gene: TRBJ2-7
CDR3 DNA: TGTGCCAGCAGCCAACCGGGACAGGCCTACGAGCAGTACTTC
CDR3 protein: CASSQPGQAYEQYF

D gene: .
clone size: many
V gene: TRBV12-3/TRBV12-4
J gene: TRBJ1-2
CDR3 DNA: TGTGCCGCAGGAGACCCTAACTATGGCTACACCTTC
CDR3 protein: CAAGDPNYGYTF

D gene: .
clone size: many
V gene: TRBV7-9
J gene: TRBJ1-2
CDR3 DNA: TGTGCCAGCAGCTTACGGGGGGGCCATGGCTACACCTTC
CDR3 protein: CASSLRGGHGYTF

D gene: .
clone size: many
V gene: TRBV27
J gene: TRBJ2-4
CDR3 DNA: TGTGCCAGCAGTTCTACTCTAGCCAAAAACATTCAGTACTTC
CDR3 protein: CASSSTLAKNIQYF

D gene: TRBD1
clone size: .
V gene: TRBV5-1
J gene: TRBJ2-5
CDR3 DNA: TGCGCCAGCAGCCAACAGGGGCTTACAGAGACCCAGTACTTC
CDR3 protein: CASSQQGLTETQYF

D gene: .
clone size: .
V gene: TRBV3-1
J gene: TRBJ2-2
CDR3 DNA: TGTGCCAGCAGCAGGGTTCGTAACACAGGGCGTCCCGGGGAGCTGTTTTTT
CDR3 protein: CASSRVRNTGRPGELFF

D gene: TRBD1
clone size: once
V gene: TRBV20-1
J gene: TRBJ1-4
CDR3 DNA: TGCAGTGGTTCCGACAGGGTGCGCGAAAAACTGTTTTTT
CDR3 protein: CSGSDRVREKLFF

D gene: .
clone size: many
V gene: TRBV3-1
J gene: TRBJ1-2
CDR3 DNA: TGTGCCAGCAGCCGTATAGGACCCACGGCTCACACCTTC
CDR3 protein: CASSRIGPTAHTF

D gene: TRBD1
clone size: few
V gene: TRBV20-1
J gene: TRBJ1-4
CDR3 DNA: TGCAGTGCTAGAGTAGGAGGGGGCGGTGAAAAACTGTTTTTT
CDR3 protein: CSARVGGGGEKLFF

D gene: TRBD1
clone size: many
V gene: TRBV5-6
J gene: TRBJ1-2
CDR3 DNA: TGTGCCAGCAGCTCAAGTAGACGAGGGCCATTTGGGACAGCCCTTCGGAACTATGGCTACACCTTC
CDR3 protein: CASSSSRRGPFGTALRNYGYTF

D gene: TRBD1
clone size: many
V gene: TRBV5-1
J gene: TRBJ1-1
CDR3 DNA: TGCGCCAGCAGCTGGGGCAGGACAGGGGCCACTGAAGCTTTCTTT
CDR3 protein: CASSWGRTGATEAFF

D gene: .
clone size: many
V gene: TRBV5-1
J gene: TRBJ2-1
CDR3 DNA: TGCGCCAGCAGCTTGGAGACAGGTTCGGGTTTGGTCAGTCAGTTCTTC
CDR3 protein: CASSLETGSGLVSQFF

D gene: .
clone size: few
V gene: TRBV29-1
J gene: TRBJ2-3
CDR3 DNA: TGCAGCGGATTGGTACGGAGCGGCACAGATACGCAGTATTTT
CDR3 protein: CSGLVRSGTDTQYF

D gene: .
clone size: many
V gene: TRBV20-1
J gene: TRBJ1-2
CDR3 DNA: TGCAGTGCTGCCCCACAGGGTCAATCTAACTATGGCTACACCTTC
CDR3 protein: CSAAPQGQSNYGYTF

D gene: .
clone size: many
V gene: TRBV5-1
J gene: TRBJ1-1
CDR3 DNA: TGCGCCAGCAGCTTCGGGGATAACACTGAAGCTTTCTTT
CDR3 protein: CASSFGDNTEAFF

D gene: .
clone size: .
V gene: TRBV15
J gene: TRBJ2-3
CDR3 DNA: TGTGCCACCAGCATCGCCCTAGCAATATCCACAGATACGCAGTATTTT
CDR3 protein: CATSIALAISTDTQYF

D gene: TRBD1
clone size: many
V gene: TRBV5-5
J gene: TRBJ1-1
CDR3 DNA: TGTGCCAGCAGCTTGGGGGGACAGGGGGGCACTGAAGCTTTCTTT
CDR3 protein: CASSLGGQGGTEAFF

D gene: .
clone size: many
V gene: TRBV4-1
J gene: TRBJ1-3
CDR3 DNA: TGCGCCAGCAGCCAAGTGATGTACCGGACGGAGACCATATATTTT
CDR3 protein: CASSQVMYRTETIYF

D gene: TRBD2
clone size: many
V gene: TRBV20-1
J gene: TRBJ2-7
CDR3 DNA: TGCAGTGCTAGAGATGCTAGCGGGAGGCTTAGTACCTACGAGCAGTACTTC
CDR3 protein: CSARDASGRLSTYEQYF

D gene: TRBD2
clone size: .
V gene: TRBV7-3
J gene: TRBJ2-3
CDR3 DNA: TGTGCCAGCAGCTTCACGGCGGGGGGGCCGGGGGCAGATACGCAGTATTTT
CDR3 protein: CASSFTAGGPGADTQYF

D gene: .
clone size: many
V gene: TRBV2
J gene: TRBJ2-5
CDR3 DNA: TGTGCCAGCAGCCCAGCGGAGGCGACGGGGACCCAGTACTTC
CDR3 protein: CASSPAEATGTQYF

D gene: TRBD2
clone size: medium-sized
V gene: TRBV4-2
J gene: TRBJ2-1
CDR3 DNA: TGTGCCAGCAGCCAAGATGTCGGGACTAGTGCCTGGAGGCAGTTCTTC
CDR3 protein: CASSQDVGTSAWRQFF